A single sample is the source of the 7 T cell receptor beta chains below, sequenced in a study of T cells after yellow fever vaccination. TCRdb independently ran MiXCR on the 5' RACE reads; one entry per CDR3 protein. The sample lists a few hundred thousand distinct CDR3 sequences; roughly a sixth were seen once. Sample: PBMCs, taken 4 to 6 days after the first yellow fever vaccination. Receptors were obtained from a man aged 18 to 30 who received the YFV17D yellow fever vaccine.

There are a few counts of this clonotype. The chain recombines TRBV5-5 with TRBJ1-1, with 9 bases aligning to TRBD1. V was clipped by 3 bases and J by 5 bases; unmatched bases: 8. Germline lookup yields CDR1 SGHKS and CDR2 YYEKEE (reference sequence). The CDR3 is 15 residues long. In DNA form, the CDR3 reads TGTGCCAGCAGCTCCTCCGGGACAGGGTGGACTGAAGCTTTCTTT. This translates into CASSSSGTGWTEAFF.

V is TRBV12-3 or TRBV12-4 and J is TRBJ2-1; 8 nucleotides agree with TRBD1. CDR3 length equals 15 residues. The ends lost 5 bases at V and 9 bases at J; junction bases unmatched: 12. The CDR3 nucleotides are TGTGCCAGCAGTCTCCTTGGACAGGGAAATGGTGAGCAGTTCTTC. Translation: CASSLLGQGNGEQFF.

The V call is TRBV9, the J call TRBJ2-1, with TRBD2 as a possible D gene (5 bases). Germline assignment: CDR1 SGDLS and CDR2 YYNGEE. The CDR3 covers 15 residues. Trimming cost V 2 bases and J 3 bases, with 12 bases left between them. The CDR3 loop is CASSVRLAIYNEQFF. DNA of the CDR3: TGTGCCAGCAGCGTTCGCCTAGCTATCTACAATGAGCAGTTCTTC.

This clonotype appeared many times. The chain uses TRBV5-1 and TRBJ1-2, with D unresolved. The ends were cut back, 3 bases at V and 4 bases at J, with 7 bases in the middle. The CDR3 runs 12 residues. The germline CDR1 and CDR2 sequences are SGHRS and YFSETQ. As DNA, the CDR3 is TGCGCCAGCAGCTCACACAGCTATGGCTACACCTTC. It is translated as CASSSHSYGYTF.

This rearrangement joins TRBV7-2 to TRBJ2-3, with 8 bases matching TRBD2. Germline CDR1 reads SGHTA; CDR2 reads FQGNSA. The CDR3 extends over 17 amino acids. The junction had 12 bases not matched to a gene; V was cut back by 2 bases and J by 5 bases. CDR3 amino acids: CASSLYRGVAGRDTQYF. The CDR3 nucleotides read TGTGCCAGCAGCTTATACCGGGGGGTAGCGGGGAGAGATACGCAGTATTTT.

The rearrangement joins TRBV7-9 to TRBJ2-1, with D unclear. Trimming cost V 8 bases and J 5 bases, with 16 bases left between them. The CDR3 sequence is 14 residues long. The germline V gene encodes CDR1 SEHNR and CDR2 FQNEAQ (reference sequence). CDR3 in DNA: TGTGCCAGCGCGCCTACCTACCCCAACAATGAGCAGTTCTTC. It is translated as CASAPTYPNNEQFF.

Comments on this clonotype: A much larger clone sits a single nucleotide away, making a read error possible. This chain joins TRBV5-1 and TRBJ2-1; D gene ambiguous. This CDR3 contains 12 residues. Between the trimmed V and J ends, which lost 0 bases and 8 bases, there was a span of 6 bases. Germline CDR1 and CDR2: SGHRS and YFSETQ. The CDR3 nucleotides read TGCGCCAGCAGCTTGGATGGGGATGAGCAGTTCTTC. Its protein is CASSLDGDEQFF.